This entry describes one TCR beta chain. Its matching antigen is unknown. This record comes from a study of cytomegalovirus exposure and HLA in healthy donors. Germline CDR1 is LNHDA and CDR2 is SQIVND (reference sequence). This CDR3 is built from 14 residues. V shed 7 bases, J shed 4 bases, and the junction held 7 bases outside the gene matches. Findings and caveats of the study: Reported results showed that the classifier diagnosed cytomegalovirus status with high specificity and sensitivity.

The data were produced by immunoSEQ multiplex PCR, yet TCRdb's version contains in-frame clones alone and is incomplete. The table lists tens of thousands of clones, 90% of them singletons. This TCR was sampled from a man aged 18-30 years in good health and CMV-seronegative. The sample was PBMCs. This chain joins TRBV19 and TRBJ1-2; 9 bases fit TRBD1. CDR3 amino acids: CASTDRGGGYGYTF. CDR3 bases: TGTGCCAGTACCGACAGGGGGGGCGGCTATGGCTACACCTTC.